This is a list of T cell receptor beta chains from one sample in a study of naive and memory T cell subsets. TCRdb re-called the UMI-ligation and nested PCR reads through MiXCR, storing one row per CDR3 protein. Among about 37,000 distinct CDR3 sequences listed, around 10% were seen once. This specimen was skin, taken from a tuberculin skin test site. These receptors all come from an adult in good health. Both conserved end residues are part of each CDR3. Fields, in order: D gene, J gene, CDR3 length, clone size, V gene, CDR3 protein, CDR3 DNA. A D gene is named only where the DNA matches it firmly. Rows give clone size only sometimes, using once, few, many, or a class for an expanded clone.

D gene: NA
J gene: TRBJ2-2
CDR3 length: 16
clone size: many
V gene: TRBV5-1
CDR3 protein: CASSLWGGGNTGELFF
CDR3 DNA: TGCGCCAGCAGCTTGTGGGGCGGCGGGAACACCGGGGAGCTGTTTTTT

D gene: NA
J gene: TRBJ1-1
CDR3 length: 17
clone size: few
V gene: TRBV28
CDR3 protein: CASSLWAVSGKSPEAFF
CDR3 DNA: TGTGCCAGCAGTTTGTGGGCGGTTTCAGGGAAATCCCCTGAAGCTTTCTTT

D gene: NA
J gene: TRBJ2-5
CDR3 length: 15
clone size: many
V gene: TRBV18
CDR3 protein: CASSPPSQTEETQYF
CDR3 DNA: TGTGCCAGCTCACCACCGTCGCAGACAGAAGAGACCCAGTACTTC

D gene: NA
J gene: TRBJ2-6
CDR3 length: 17
clone size: many
V gene: TRBV5-1
CDR3 protein: CASFTGLPVSGANVLTF
CDR3 DNA: TGCGCCAGCTTCACAGGACTTCCAGTCTCTGGGGCCAACGTCCTGACTTTC

D gene: NA
J gene: TRBJ1-1
CDR3 length: 15
clone size: few
V gene: TRBV24-1
CDR3 protein: CATSGEGGPRAEAFF
CDR3 DNA: TGTGCCACCAGCGGTGAGGGGGGGCCTCGGGCTGAAGCTTTCTTT

D gene: NA
J gene: TRBJ2-4
CDR3 length: 13
clone size: NA
V gene: TRBV2
CDR3 protein: CASSSPGLTGQYF
CDR3 DNA: TGTGCCAGCAGTAGCCCAGGGTTGACGGGCCAGTACTTC

D gene: TRBD1
J gene: TRBJ1-1
CDR3 length: 18
clone size: few
V gene: TRBV11-3
CDR3 protein: CASSPNTRTGGEGTEAFF
CDR3 DNA: TGTGCCAGCAGCCCCAACACCCGGACAGGGGGCGAGGGCACTGAAGCTTTCTTT

D gene: NA
J gene: TRBJ2-3
CDR3 length: 15
clone size: NA
V gene: TRBV10-2
CDR3 protein: CASSEGGMGTDTQYF
CDR3 DNA: TGCGCCAGCAGCGAGGGGGGGATGGGCACAGATACGCAGTATTTT

D gene: TRBD1
J gene: TRBJ1-1
CDR3 length: 14
clone size: NA
V gene: TRBV7-9
CDR3 protein: CASSPGTGRAEAFF
CDR3 DNA: TGTGCCAGCAGCCCTGGGACAGGCCGAGCTGAAGCTTTCTTT

D gene: NA
J gene: TRBJ1-3
CDR3 length: 13
clone size: NA
V gene: TRBV12-3/TRBV12-4
CDR3 protein: CASSPGVGNTIYF
CDR3 DNA: TGTGCCAGCAGCCCGGGGGTTGGAAACACCATATATTTT

D gene: NA
J gene: TRBJ2-4
CDR3 length: 14
clone size: many
V gene: TRBV5-1
CDR3 protein: CASSISGLKNIQYF
CDR3 DNA: TGCGCCAGCAGCATCTCGGGTCTGAAAAACATTCAGTACTTC

D gene: TRBD1
J gene: TRBJ2-7
CDR3 length: 14
clone size: many
V gene: TRBV7-9
CDR3 protein: CASSPGTGSREQYF
CDR3 DNA: TGTGCCAGCAGCCCCGGGACAGGGTCCCGCGAGCAGTACTTC

D gene: TRBD2
J gene: TRBJ2-1
CDR3 length: 16
clone size: NA
V gene: TRBV7-6
CDR3 protein: CASSLARAGGYNEQFF
CDR3 DNA: TGTGCCAGCAGCTTAGCTAGGGCGGGGGGGTACAATGAGCAGTTCTTC

D gene: NA
J gene: TRBJ1-5
CDR3 length: 12
clone size: medium-sized
V gene: TRBV7-9
CDR3 protein: CASSSTDQPQHF
CDR3 DNA: TGTGCCAGCAGCTCCACGGATCAGCCCCAGCATTTT